A selection of T cell receptor beta chains follows, all from one sample in a study of T-cell memory formation after mild COVID-19. TCRdb fed the 5' RACE reads into MiXCR, producing one record per CDR3 protein. The table lists hundreds of thousands of distinct CDR3 sequences, around 15% of them singletons, with 20% to 25% in the top ten. Sample: PBMCs or a T cell subset sorted from them (not recorded which). The receptors were sampled from a man aged 18 to 30 who had mild COVID-19 (a few samples of this study predate the infection). Cell type and time point are not known. Both conserved end residues are part of each CDR3. Fields, in order: CDR3 DNA, CDR3 protein, D gene, J gene, clone size, V gene. The D gene is left open where the match is weak. Where a row states a size, it is once, few, many or the class of an expanded clone; other rows omit it.

cdr3_nt: TGTGCCGGGATAGACGGGGGAAGGGAAAAACTGTTTTTT
cdr3_aa: CAGIDGGREKLFF
d_call: -
j_call: TRBJ1-4
clone_size: -
v_call: TRBV30

cdr3_nt: TGTGCCAGCAGACCAGAGGGGAAGGGTGCTTTCTTT
cdr3_aa: CASRPEGKGAFF
d_call: -
j_call: TRBJ1-1
clone_size: -
v_call: TRBV6-1

cdr3_nt: TGCAGCGTTGGTTGGAGTTTCGGCCCAGATACGCAGTATTTT
cdr3_aa: CSVGWSFGPDTQYF
d_call: -
j_call: TRBJ2-3
clone_size: few
v_call: TRBV29-1

cdr3_nt: TGCGCCAGCAGCCAAGATGGGTTGGCGGGGGCAGGGGATACGCAGTATTTT
cdr3_aa: CASSQDGLAGAGDTQYF
d_call: -
j_call: TRBJ2-3
clone_size: -
v_call: TRBV4-1

cdr3_nt: TGCGCCAGCAGCCAAGAATCGAGGACAGGGACCACTGAAGCTTTCTTT
cdr3_aa: CASSQESRTGTTEAFF
d_call: TRBD1
j_call: TRBJ1-1
clone_size: -
v_call: TRBV4-1

cdr3_nt: TGTGCCAGTAGTCCCCGGACAGGGTGGACTGAAGCTTTCTTT
cdr3_aa: CASSPRTGWTEAFF
d_call: TRBD1
j_call: TRBJ1-1
clone_size: -
v_call: TRBV19

cdr3_nt: TGTGCCAGCCATTCTCCTACCCACTCCTACGAGCAGTACTTC
cdr3_aa: CASHSPTHSYEQYF
d_call: -
j_call: TRBJ2-7
clone_size: few
v_call: TRBV27

cdr3_nt: TGCAGCGTTGACAAAACAGACAGGGGGCGAAGTGAGCAGTTCTTC
cdr3_aa: CSVDKTDRGRSEQFF
d_call: TRBD1
j_call: TRBJ2-1
clone_size: -
v_call: TRBV29-1

cdr3_nt: TGTGCCAGCTCACTTGGGACGGCGCTTTATGAGCAGTTCTTC
cdr3_aa: CASSLGTALYEQFF
d_call: -
j_call: TRBJ2-1
clone_size: -
v_call: TRBV18

cdr3_nt: TGCGCCAGCAGCCAAGAAAGGAGGGGAGGTAGTGAAGCTTTCTTT
cdr3_aa: CASSQERRGGSEAFF
d_call: -
j_call: TRBJ1-1
clone_size: -
v_call: TRBV4-1

cdr3_nt: TGTGCCAGCAGTTACTCGTTCTCGGGCTCCTACAATGAGCAGTTCTTC
cdr3_aa: CASSYSFSGSYNEQFF
d_call: -
j_call: TRBJ2-1
clone_size: few
v_call: TRBV6-5

cdr3_nt: TGTGCCAGCAGCCGGGCCCGCTCAGGAGATACGCAGTATTTT
cdr3_aa: CASSRARSGDTQYF
d_call: -
j_call: TRBJ2-3
clone_size: -
v_call: TRBV21-1

cdr3_nt: TGTGCCAGCAGTTTTGGGTCGACAGGGGCCGGGGCGAACACTGAAGCTTTCTTT
cdr3_aa: CASSFGSTGAGANTEAFF
d_call: TRBD1
j_call: TRBJ1-1
clone_size: few
v_call: TRBV28

cdr3_nt: TGTGCCAGCAGCACGTCACGGATTCTCTATAATTCACCCCTCCACTTT
cdr3_aa: CASSTSRILYNSPLHF
d_call: -
j_call: TRBJ1-6
clone_size: -
v_call: TRBV5-5

cdr3_nt: TGCAGCGTTGTGACAGGGGTAAACGGCTACACCTTC
cdr3_aa: CSVVTGVNGYTF
d_call: TRBD1
j_call: TRBJ1-2
clone_size: -
v_call: TRBV29-1

cdr3_nt: TGTGCCAGCAGCTCCTCCCGGCGGGACAGGGAACGAGGGAGTGAAAAACTGTTTTTT
cdr3_aa: CASSSSRRDRERGSEKLFF
d_call: TRBD1
j_call: TRBJ1-4
clone_size: few
v_call: TRBV7-9

cdr3_nt: TGTGCCAGCAGTTACTCGACTGTACCGGGACAGGGAAGCAATCAGCCCCAGCATTTT
cdr3_aa: CASSYSTVPGQGSNQPQHF
d_call: TRBD1
j_call: TRBJ1-5
clone_size: few
v_call: TRBV6-2/TRBV6-3

cdr3_nt: TGTGCCAGCAGCGTTGAGGGAACTCCCCTCCACTTT
cdr3_aa: CASSVEGTPLHF
d_call: -
j_call: TRBJ1-6
clone_size: -
v_call: TRBV9

cdr3_nt: TGTGCCAGCAGTCCAACCAAACAGGGTACGAGCACCGGGGAGCTGTTTTTT
cdr3_aa: CASSPTKQGTSTGELFF
d_call: -
j_call: TRBJ2-2
clone_size: many
v_call: TRBV7-2

cdr3_nt: TGTGCCAGCCAAAGGGCGCGGGGTTTCGAGCAGTACTTC
cdr3_aa: CASQRARGFEQYF
d_call: -
j_call: TRBJ2-7
clone_size: many
v_call: TRBV12-3/TRBV12-4

cdr3_nt: TGTGCCAGCAGCCCAAGACAGCACATCACAGATACGCAGTATTTT
cdr3_aa: CASSPRQHITDTQYF
d_call: -
j_call: TRBJ2-3
clone_size: -
v_call: TRBV9

cdr3_nt: TGTGCCAGCAGCTTAGCGTCGAGGAGTAGCACAGATACGCAGTATTTT
cdr3_aa: CASSLASRSSTDTQYF
d_call: -
j_call: TRBJ2-3
clone_size: few
v_call: TRBV7-2

cdr3_nt: TGTGCCAGCAATACAGGGGCTAAGCAGTACTTC
cdr3_aa: CASNTGAKQYF
d_call: TRBD1
j_call: TRBJ2-7
clone_size: -
v_call: TRBV6-5

cdr3_nt: TGCGCCAGCAGCAGAGTGGGACAGCTCAGAGAGACCCAGTACTTC
cdr3_aa: CASSRVGQLRETQYF
d_call: TRBD1
j_call: TRBJ2-5
clone_size: -
v_call: TRBV5-1

cdr3_nt: TGCGCCAGCAGCCAAGGTGGCACTAGCGGGGTTAGCACAGATACGCAGTATTTT
cdr3_aa: CASSQGGTSGVSTDTQYF
d_call: TRBD2
j_call: TRBJ2-3
clone_size: many
v_call: TRBV4-3

cdr3_nt: TGTGCCAGCAGAGGAGAAGCGGGGTCCTACAATGAGCAGTTCTTC
cdr3_aa: CASRGEAGSYNEQFF
d_call: TRBD2
j_call: TRBJ2-1
clone_size: -
v_call: TRBV7-6

cdr3_nt: TGTGCCAGCAGCCCTTCGAAGGGACAGGGATGGGGTAATTCACCCCTCCACTTT
cdr3_aa: CASSPSKGQGWGNSPLHF
d_call: TRBD1
j_call: TRBJ1-6
clone_size: -
v_call: TRBV9

cdr3_nt: TGTGCCACCAGCAGAGTACGGGGAATGGGCTCACCCCTCCACTTT
cdr3_aa: CATSRVRGMGSPLHF
d_call: -
j_call: TRBJ1-6
clone_size: few
v_call: TRBV15

cdr3_nt: TGTGCCAGCAGTTACTGGGCGGGGGGACCCTACAATGAGCAGTTCTTC
cdr3_aa: CASSYWAGGPYNEQFF
d_call: TRBD2
j_call: TRBJ2-1
clone_size: -
v_call: TRBV6-5

cdr3_nt: TGTGCCAGTAGTAGATGGACGGGGGCCGACGAGCAGTACTTC
cdr3_aa: CASSRWTGADEQYF
d_call: -
j_call: TRBJ2-7
clone_size: -
v_call: TRBV19

cdr3_nt: TGTGCCATCATGGGATCAGATACGCAGTATTTT
cdr3_aa: CAIMGSDTQYF
d_call: -
j_call: TRBJ2-3
clone_size: few
v_call: TRBV10-3

cdr3_nt: TGTGCCAGCAGCCAACACACTGGCGACAATGAGCAGTTCTTC
cdr3_aa: CASSQHTGDNEQFF
d_call: -
j_call: TRBJ2-1
clone_size: few
v_call: TRBV3-1

cdr3_nt: TGTGCCAGCAGCGATACGTGGAATTCACCCCTCCACTTT
cdr3_aa: CASSDTWNSPLHF
d_call: -
j_call: TRBJ1-6
clone_size: -
v_call: TRBV6-4

cdr3_nt: TGTGCCAGCGGTAGGAGCTCCTACGAGCAGTACTTC
cdr3_aa: CASGRSSYEQYF
d_call: -
j_call: TRBJ2-7
clone_size: -
v_call: TRBV12-3/TRBV12-4

cdr3_nt: TGTGCCAGCTCACCGGGAGCGGCACTCCAAGAGACCCAGTACTTC
cdr3_aa: CASSPGAALQETQYF
d_call: -
j_call: TRBJ2-5
clone_size: -
v_call: TRBV18

cdr3_nt: TGCGCCAGCAGCTCGCCGACTAGCGGGGGATCCAATGAGCAGTTCTTC
cdr3_aa: CASSSPTSGGSNEQFF
d_call: TRBD2
j_call: TRBJ2-1
clone_size: -
v_call: TRBV5-1

cdr3_nt: TGTGCCAGCAGACCACAGGGGGCAGTGGACACCGGGGAGCTGTTTTTT
cdr3_aa: CASRPQGAVDTGELFF
d_call: TRBD1
j_call: TRBJ2-2
clone_size: few
v_call: TRBV7-2

cdr3_nt: TGTGCCAGCTCATTACTGCAGGGGATCGGCACAGATACGCAGTATTTT
cdr3_aa: CASSLLQGIGTDTQYF
d_call: -
j_call: TRBJ2-3
clone_size: few
v_call: TRBV6-5

cdr3_nt: TGTGCCAGCAGTTTAGGAGGGGGCTTTCATGGCTACACCTTC
cdr3_aa: CASSLGGGFHGYTF
d_call: TRBD1
j_call: TRBJ1-2
clone_size: -
v_call: TRBV28

cdr3_nt: TGTGCCAGCAGCTTGGACAGGGTCACTGAAGCTTTCTTT
cdr3_aa: CASSLDRVTEAFF
d_call: TRBD1
j_call: TRBJ1-1
clone_size: -
v_call: TRBV7-2

cdr3_nt: TGTGCCACCAGTGATTTGAGTCAGGGCGAGACCCAGTACTTC
cdr3_aa: CATSDLSQGETQYF
d_call: -
j_call: TRBJ2-5
clone_size: -
v_call: TRBV24-1

cdr3_nt: TGTGCCAGCAGCCGACAGGTTGGGTACAATGAGCAGTTCTTC
cdr3_aa: CASSRQVGYNEQFF
d_call: -
j_call: TRBJ2-1
clone_size: -
v_call: TRBV2

cdr3_nt: TGTGCCAGCAGCGAAAGACGGATCAATCAGCCCCAGCATTTT
cdr3_aa: CASSERRINQPQHF
d_call: -
j_call: TRBJ1-5
clone_size: many
v_call: TRBV28

cdr3_nt: TGCGCCAGCAGCGTCCGGGGGGGCCACGAGCAGTACTTC
cdr3_aa: CASSVRGGHEQYF
d_call: TRBD2
j_call: TRBJ2-7
clone_size: -
v_call: TRBV10-1

cdr3_nt: TGTGCCACCGCCGGGGGCACCCTCCAAGAGACCCAGTACTTC
cdr3_aa: CATAGGTLQETQYF
d_call: -
j_call: TRBJ2-5
clone_size: once
v_call: TRBV15

cdr3_nt: TGCAGTGCTAGAGCCGCTAGCGGGGGGACCCAAGAGACCCAGTACTTC
cdr3_aa: CSARAASGGTQETQYF
d_call: TRBD2
j_call: TRBJ2-5
clone_size: few
v_call: TRBV20-1

cdr3_nt: TGTGCCAGCAGCCGTTACCCCGTCGAGGACGGCTACACCTTC
cdr3_aa: CASSRYPVEDGYTF
d_call: -
j_call: TRBJ1-2
clone_size: -
v_call: TRBV6-6

cdr3_nt: TGCGCCAGCAGCTTGGCCCTTTGGGGAGCGGGGGCCTACCAAGAGACCCAGTACTTC
cdr3_aa: CASSLALWGAGAYQETQYF
d_call: TRBD2
j_call: TRBJ2-5
clone_size: -
v_call: TRBV5-1

cdr3_nt: TGTGCCAGCAGACAGGGGGAAGAGGAAAAACTGTTTTTT
cdr3_aa: CASRQGEEEKLFF
d_call: TRBD1
j_call: TRBJ1-4
clone_size: -
v_call: TRBV25-1

cdr3_nt: TGTGCCAGCAGTTACCATCCCGCACGGGCGAAACCGAACACCGGGGAGCTGTTTTTT
cdr3_aa: CASSYHPARAKPNTGELFF
d_call: -
j_call: TRBJ2-2
clone_size: -
v_call: TRBV6-2/TRBV6-3

cdr3_nt: TGCAGTTATATGGGACTACGCAATGAGCAGTTCTTC
cdr3_aa: CSYMGLRNEQFF
d_call: TRBD2
j_call: TRBJ2-1
clone_size: -
v_call: TRBV20-1

cdr3_nt: TGTGCCACACGTCCTCCGAGGGATGGGGCTGAAGCTTTCTTT
cdr3_aa: CATRPPRDGAEAFF
d_call: -
j_call: TRBJ1-1
clone_size: few
v_call: TRBV10-3

cdr3_nt: TGTGCCAGCAGTTACTCGTTAACAGGGGACGAGCAGTACTTC
cdr3_aa: CASSYSLTGDEQYF
d_call: TRBD1
j_call: TRBJ2-7
clone_size: few
v_call: TRBV6-5

cdr3_nt: TGCAGTGCTAGAAGCCGGGGGGGGGGACAGCCCTTCACAGATACGCAGTATTTT
cdr3_aa: CSARSRGGGQPFTDTQYF
d_call: -
j_call: TRBJ2-3
clone_size: -
v_call: TRBV20-1

cdr3_nt: TGTGCCATCAGCCAGGGCACAGATACGCAGTATTTT
cdr3_aa: CAISQGTDTQYF
d_call: -
j_call: TRBJ2-3
clone_size: -
v_call: TRBV10-3